Listed below are T cell receptor beta chains from one sample, sequenced in a study of beta chain features in type 1 diabetes. The data were produced by immunoSEQ multiplex PCR, yet TCRdb's version contains in-frame clones alone and is incomplete. The repertoire has around 26,000 clones, under 70% of them found once; the top ten carry roughly 1.1%. Sequenced material: stem cell memory CD4+ T cells from blood. The receptor source for this set is a woman aged 40 to 50 with type 1 diabetes. CDR3s include the opening cysteine and the closing phenylalanine or tryptophan. The D gene is left open where the match is weak. Expanded clones get a size class; other rows say once, few or many, or leave the size out.

CASSLTGTGVTGANVLTF TGTGCCAGCAGCTTAACCGGTACAGGTGTCACTGGGGCCAACGTCCTGACTTTC TRBV7-3 . once TRBJ2-6
CASSLGDRANTEAFF TGCGCCAGCAGCTTGGGGGACAGGGCGAATACTGAAGCTTTCTTT TRBV5-1 TRBD1 . TRBJ1-1
CSAYSGTGRLEQFF TGCAGCGCGTACTCCGGGACAGGGAGGTTGGAGCAGTTCTTC TRBV29-1 TRBD1 few TRBJ2-1
CASSPWTGADTEAFF TGTGCCAGCAGTCCATGGACAGGGGCGGACACTGAAGCTTTCTTT TRBV6-6 TRBD1 . TRBJ1-1
CASSSERVGSPLHF TGCGCCAGCAGCTCCGAGAGGGTAGGATCACCCCTCCACTTT TRBV5-1 . . TRBJ1-6
CASSPAPDHSSYEQYF TGTGCCAGCAGCCCGGCCCCGGATCACAGCTCCTACGAGCAGTACTTC TRBV4-2 . few TRBJ2-7
CASSEDSNNYGYTF TGTGCCAGCAGCGAGGACAGCAATAACTATGGCTACACCTTC TRBV7-2 . . TRBJ1-2
CASSPGQGNSYEQYF TGTGCCAGCAGCCCTGGACAGGGAAACTCCTACGAGCAGTACTTC TRBV28 TRBD1 . TRBJ2-7
CASSPGTGEKLFF TGTGCTAGCAGCCCCGGGACAGGCGAAAAACTGTTTTTT TRBV7-7 TRBD1 . TRBJ1-4
CSVSMDSSGNTIYF TGCAGCGTCTCGATGGACAGCTCTGGAAACACCATATATTTT TRBV29-1 . . TRBJ1-3
CASSLGVSSYNEQFF TGTGCCAGCAGTTTAGGGGTCAGCTCCTACAATGAGCAGTTCTTC TRBV6-5 . few TRBJ2-1
CATQDRGYGYTF TGTGCCACCCAAGACAGGGGGTATGGCTACACCTTC TRBV19 TRBD1 . TRBJ1-2
CASSLGGTSRTDTQYF TGTGCCAGCAGTTTAGGAGGGACTAGCCGCACAGATACGCAGTATTTT TRBV7-2 TRBD2 . TRBJ2-3
CASTYSTGGFGNTEAFF TGCGCCAGCACCTATTCAACAGGGGGCTTCGGGAACACTGAAGCTTTCTTT TRBV5-1 TRBD1 . TRBJ1-1
CASSPDRGSNQPQHF TGTGCCAGCAGCCCTGACAGGGGGTCTAATCAGCCCCAGCATTTT TRBV4-2 TRBD1 . TRBJ1-5
CASSLRAPGGSNSPLHF TGTGCCAGCAGCTTAAGGGCCCCCGGGGGGAGTAATTCACCCCTCCACTTT TRBV7-2 . . TRBJ1-6
CASTTQSGGSVEFF TGTGCCAGCACCACACAGAGCGGCGGGAGTGTAGAGTTCTTC TRBV6-5 TRBD2 few TRBJ2-1
CASSFQGLGTEAFF TGTGCCAGCAGCTTTCAGGGGCTGGGCACTGAAGCTTTCTTT TRBV7-8 . . TRBJ1-1
CASSTLGTGTYNQPQHF TGTGCCAGTAGTACTTTAGGGACTGGAACATACAATCAGCCCCAGCATTTT TRBV19 . . TRBJ1-5
CASSPRTGLIEKLFF TGTGCCAGCAGCCCCCGGACAGGGCTAATCGAAAAACTGTTTTTT TRBV7-2 TRBD1 once TRBJ1-4
CAWRGDRSYEQYF TGTGCCTGGAGGGGCGACAGGTCCTACGAGCAGTACTTC TRBV30 . . TRBJ2-7
CASSLKGDRDYGYTF TGTGCCAGCAGCTTAAAGGGGGACAGGGACTATGGCTACACCTTC TRBV7-3 TRBD1 . TRBJ1-2
CASSAGLPNSGNTIYF TGTGCCAGCAGCGCAGGACTGCCAAACTCTGGAAACACCATATATTTT TRBV9 . . TRBJ1-3
CASSFRDRVTGELFF TGTGCCAGCAGTTTCCGGGACAGGGTCACCGGGGAGCTGTTTTTT TRBV28 TRBD1 . TRBJ2-2